This T cell receptor (beta chain) appears in the sequencing data of a study of T-cell reconstitution after alpha-beta-depleted transplantation in children. Concerning this clonotype itself: Its target is unknown.

The CDR3 totals 14 residues. With 6 bases clipped from V and 7 bases from J, the junction kept 9 bases outside the gene matches. Germline values: CDR1 MDHEN, CDR2 SYDVKM. Whole-study results and caveats: Surviving recipient cells, namely T cells and thymic progenitors, were the source of high day-60 TCRbeta diversity in some patients. Expanded graft clones numbering several hundred reportedly gave rise to alpha-beta T cells about two months after transplant. Once a year had passed after transplant, T-cell counts and diversity came mostly from newly produced T cells.

Unique molecular identifiers were incorporated into the prepared TCRbeta library. MiXCR, run by TCRdb on the PCR reads, gives a single entry per CDR3 protein. The repertoire consists of about 160,000 distinct CDR3 sequences, with over 8.5% occurring once and the leading ten covering approximately 13%. The TCR sequence derives from a boy between 2 and 10 years old with acute myeloid leukemia, due to receive a stem cell transplant. The sample was PBMCs, taken before TCRalphabeta/CD19-depleted stem cell transplant. V usage is TRBV28 and J usage is TRBJ2-1; 7 nucleotides line up with TRBD1. The DNA of the CDR3 is TGTGCCAGCAGCCCCCGACAGGGTAGAAATGAGCAGTTCTTC. Its translation: CASSPRQGRNEQFF.